The 30 T cell receptor beta chains listed next were all sequenced from one sample in a study of preoperative IRX-2 immunotherapy in early breast cancer. Sequencing used immunoSEQ multiplex PCR; TCRdb keeps in-frame clones, though not all of them. The sample lists 25,000 to 30,000 clones, about 81% occurring once. Treatment here: preoperative locoregional IRX-2 cytokine immunotherapy. The material sequenced was lymph node tissue, taken after IRX-2 immunotherapy. The receptors derive from a human donor with breast cancer.

There are a few counts of this clone. This chain's CDR3 is CASSRGAAPYNEQFF. CDR3 coding DNA: TGTGCCAGTAGCCGGGGGGCTGCACCTTACAATGAGCAGTTCTTC. The chain has TRBV19 and TRBJ2-1; D possibly corresponds to TRBD2 (7 bases). The CDR3 length is 15 residues. V was trimmed by 6 bases and J by 4 bases, leaving 16 bases between them. Looked up from germline, CDR1 is LNHDA and CDR2 is SQIVND (reference sequence).

The V and J genes are TRBV19 and TRBJ2-3; the D gene is possibly TRBD1 (6 bases). V lost 4 bases, J lost 0 bases, and 14 bases lay in between. Germline values: CDR1 LNHDA, CDR2 SQIVND (reference sequence). This CDR3 region has 16 residues. CDR3 region: CASSTTPQGSTDTQYF. In DNA form, the CDR3 reads TGTGCCAGTAGTACTACCCCACAGGGAAGCACAGATACGCAGTATTTT.

The sample holds a few counts of this clone. The genes are TRBV19 and TRBJ1-6; D perhaps matches TRBD1 (6 bases). V lost 3 bases, J lost 5 bases, and 11 bases lay in between. The CDR3 has 15 residues. CDR1 LNHDA and CDR2 SQIVND come from the germline V gene (reference sequence). The CDR3 DNA reads TGTGCCAGTAGTATTAAGGGGGGGAATAATTCACCCCTCCACTTT. It specifies CASSIKGGNNSPLHF.

This sequence joins TRBV6-8 and TRBJ2-1; D possibly corresponds to TRBD1 (6 bases). Germline-derived CDR1 and CDR2 are MNHGY and SAAAGT. CDR3 length: 13 amino acids. V gave up 8 bases and J gave up 7 bases, with 15 bases separating them. CDR3 loop: CASAPGAKNEQFF. In DNA form, the CDR3 reads TGTGCCAGCGCTCCAGGGGCGAAAAATGAGCAGTTCTTC.

The chain couples TRBV6-8 to TRBJ2-2, with D tentatively TRBD1 (6 bases). The CDR3 runs 15 residues. The germline V and J ends were trimmed by 7 bases and 1 base, with 13 bases remaining between them. From germline, CDR1 is MNHGY and CDR2 SAAAGT. The CDR3 DNA reads as TGTGCCAGCACCTCGACAGGACAGAACACCGGGGAGCTGTTTTTT. Its protein is CASTSTGQNTGELFF.

The chain uses TRBV14 and TRBJ1-2; the D is unclear. CDR1 is SGHDN and CDR2 is FVKESK in the germline V gene. V was shortened by 4 bases and J by 5 bases, with 8 bases between the two germline ends. This CDR3 has 12 amino acids. The CDR3 bases are TGTGCCAGCAGCCCCCCGGGATATGGCTACACCTTC. Its translation: CASSPPGYGYTF.

The chain carries TRBV6-8 and TRBJ1-2; 10 bases map to TRBD1. This CDR3 is built from 16 residues. Germline loops: CDR1 MNHGY, CDR2 SAAAGT. J gave up 4 bases and V 6 bases, and 11 bases lay outside the gene matches. CDR3 DNA sequence: TGTGCCAGCAGCCACACTACTCGGACAGGGGGCTATGGCTACACCTTC. It codes for CASSHTTRTGGYGYTF.

V gene TRBV18 combines with J gene TRBJ1-1; D is ambiguous. V dropped 4 bases and J dropped 5 bases, with 8 bases sitting between them. The length of the CDR3 is 12 residues. The V gene's germline CDR1 is KGHSH and CDR2 LQKENI. The CDR3 DNA reads TGTGCCAGCTCACTCCCTTTGACTGAAGCTTTCTTT. Its translation: CASSLPLTEAFF.

CDR3 loop: CASSKGQRNTEAFF. The CDR3 DNA is TGTGCCAGCAGTAAGGGACAGAGAAACACTGAAGCTTTCTTT. This rearrangement joins TRBV6-8 to TRBJ1-1, with TRBD1 matching over 7 bases. The CDR3 length is 14 residues. The ends lost 5 bases at V and 2 bases at J; junction bases unmatched: 5. Germline CDR1 is MNHGY and CDR2 is SAAAGT.

The chain employs TRBV28 and TRBJ2-7, with D possibly matching TRBD1 (6 bases). The germline gives CDR1 MDHEN, CDR2 SYDVKM. CDR3 length equals 15 residues. Trimming shortened V by 4 bases and J by 0 bases, and 13 bases separated the two germline ends. The CDR3 nucleotides read TGTGCCAGCAGTTCCGGGACAATTAGCTCCTACGAGCAGTACGTC. Residues: CASSSGTISSYEQYV.

The CDR3 here is CASSFTTAKNIQYF. The CDR3 DNA reads TGTGCCAGCAGTTTTACAACCGCCAAAAACATTCAGTACTTC. This chain connects TRBV28 to TRBJ2-4; D remains unclear. Germline CDR1 is MDHEN and CDR2 is SYDVKM. Trimming stripped 3 bases from V and 1 base from J, with 7 bases between. There are 14 residues in the CDR3.

V gene TRBV6-8 combines with J gene TRBJ1-1; D is undetermined. The CDR3 is 13 residues long. The germline V gene encodes CDR1 MNHGY and CDR2 SAAAGT. Trimming removed 3 bases from V and 1 base from J, with 6 bases in between. CDR3 region: CASSYPGNTEAFF. The CDR3, as DNA: TGTGCCAGCAGTTATCCGGGGAACACTGAAGCTTTCTTT.

This clone was picked up one time. The chain recombines TRBV6-7 with TRBJ1-3, with a tentative D call TRBD1 (5 bases). TRBV6-7 is filed as an ORF, its function uncertain. V was pared by 3 bases and J by 0 bases, with 12 bases between. The CDR3 consists of 16 residues. The CDR3 sequence: CASSYVRQTSGNTIYF. The CDR3 DNA sequence: TGTGCCAGCAGTTATGTTAGACAGACCTCTGGAAACACCATATATTTT.

The DNA for the CDR3 is TGTGCCACCCCTTCAGGAGATGGCTACACCTTC. This gives the protein CATPSGDGYTF. This chain joins TRBV6-7 and TRBJ1-2; D unclear. TRBV6-7 is assigned to the ORF class and has an uncertain function. Trimming removed 10 bases at V and 6 bases at J, with 12 bases between. This CDR3 comprises 11 residues.

The chain carries TRBV28 and TRBJ2-7; D might be TRBD1 or TRBD2, each matching 5 bases. V lost 8 bases, J lost 3 bases, and 11 bases lay in between. CDR3 length equals 12 residues. Germline loops: CDR1 MDHEN, CDR2 SYDVKM. The CDR3 region has the DNA TGTGCCAGCGGTACAGGACTCTACGAGCAGTACGTC. Amino acid sequence: CASGTGLYEQYV.

This chain connects TRBV6-8 to TRBJ1-5; TRBD1 might be the D (5 bases). This CDR3 is 15 amino acids long. V was shortened by 5 bases and J by 5 bases, with 16 bases between the two germline ends. Per germline, CDR1 MNHGY and CDR2 SAAAGT. For the CDR3, the DNA is TGTGCCAGCAGTCGGGCTTCGGGGCCATATCAGCCCCAGCATTTT. It codes for CASSRASGPYQPQHF.

The V and J genes are TRBV14 and TRBJ1-2; D is unresolved. Germline V gene lookup returns CDR1 SGHDN and CDR2 FVKESK. This CDR3 comprises 14 residues. V shed 2 bases and J shed 2 bases, with 9 bases lying between them. The CDR3 nucleotides are TGTGCCAGCAGCCAACAAACGGTGAACTATGGCTACACCTTC. Amino acid sequence: CASSQQTVNYGYTF.

The chain carries TRBV29-1 and TRBJ2-4; D remains unclear. Trimming stripped 7 bases from V and 5 bases from J, with 12 bases between. The CDR3 extends over 12 amino acids. Germline CDR1 is SQVTM and CDR2 is ANQGSEA. CDR3 loop: CSAGKDQNIQYF. For the CDR3, the DNA is TGCAGCGCAGGAAAAGATCAAAACATTCAGTACTTC.

V is TRBV19 and J is TRBJ1-5; D gene ambiguous. Germline assignment: CDR1 LNHDA and CDR2 SQIVND (reference sequence). V was cut by 1 base and J by 13 bases, with 14 bases left in between. The length of the CDR3 is 13 residues. The CDR3: CASSIVADFMQHF. In nucleotides, the CDR3 is TGTGCCAGTAGTATAGTGGCAGATTTTATGCAGCATTTT.

The genes are TRBV7-6 and TRBJ2-7, with D tentatively TRBD1 (5 bases). This CDR3 has 16 residues. V shed 1 base and J shed 1 base, with 14 bases lying between them. From germline, CDR1 is SGHVS and CDR2 FNYEAQ. The CDR3 reads CASSLVRWGSSYEQYF. CDR3 DNA: TGTGCCAGCAGCTTAGTAAGGTGGGGCAGTTCCTACGAGCAGTACTTC.

This clone was seen only once. The chain employs TRBV12-5 and TRBJ2-7; a possible D gene is TRBD1 (5 bases). The CDR3 length is 14 residues. Germline V gives CDR1 LGHNT, CDR2 FRNRAP. Trimming took off 1 base at V and 6 bases at J, with 13 bases between the two ends. The CDR3 region has the DNA TGTGCTAGTGGTTTGGGACAACAGGTTTTCGAGCAGTACTTC. Its translation is CASGLGQQVFEQYF.

The chain has TRBV6-8 and TRBJ1-4, with TRBD1 as a possible D gene (6 bases). V was clipped by 5 bases and J by 1 base, with 20 bases between them. Per the germline V gene, CDR1 is MNHGY and CDR2 is SAAAGT. The CDR3 covers 18 residues. In DNA, the CDR3 is TGTGCCAGCAGTCTCCTCGGCCTTAAAGGGGGAACTAATGAAAAACTGTTTTTT. Translated, it gives CASSLLGLKGGTNEKLFF.

The chain uses TRBV30 and TRBJ1-5; weak D call: TRBD1 (5 bases). Trimming took 3 bases from V and 1 from J, leaving 16 bases between them. CDR1 and CDR2 from the germline V gene are GTSNPN and SVGIG (reference sequence). The length of the CDR3 is 16 residues. The CDR3 bases are TGTGCCTGGAGGGTGGGGACGGCGGCAAGCAATCAGCCCCAGCATTTT. Amino acids: CAWRVGTAASNQPQHF.

This sequence joins TRBV6-8 and TRBJ1-4; possibly TRBD1 for D (5 bases). V gave up 11 bases and J gave up 7 bases, with 17 bases separating them. Germline V lookup: CDR1 MNHGY, CDR2 SAAAGT. The CDR3 extends over 13 amino acids. CDR3 in amino acids: CAVIGGGSEKLFF. Here the CDR3 DNA reads TGTGCCGTCATAGGTGGGGGGAGTGAAAAACTGTTTTTT.

This clone was detected once. The chain links TRBV7-8 to TRBJ2-5, with 7 bases matching TRBD2. J gave up 5 bases and V 5 bases, and 5 bases lay outside the gene matches. Germline values: CDR1 SGHVS, CDR2 FQNEAQ. The CDR3 totals 13 residues. This CDR3 reads CASSPSGHETQYF. CDR3 DNA: TGTGCCAGCAGCCCTAGCGGTCACGAGACCCAGTACTTC.

The chain combines TRBV25-1 with TRBJ1-2, with 9 bases aligning to TRBD1. The CDR3 consists of 13 residues. J gave up 5 bases and V 7 bases, and 5 bases lay outside the gene matches. Germline values: CDR1 MGHDK, CDR2 SYGVNS. CDR3 amino acids: CASTRTGEYGYTF. DNA of the CDR3: TGTGCCAGCACAAGGACAGGGGAGTATGGCTACACCTTC.

This clone was detected only a few times. The chain has TRBV28 and TRBJ1-2, with 7 bases fitting TRBD1. Germline trimming cut 8 bases from V and 9 bases from J; bases unmatched to any gene: 18. Germline CDR1 MDHEN, CDR2 SYDVKM. The CDR3 totals 15 residues. In DNA form, the CDR3 reads TGTGCCAGCCGAGTTTCCGGGACAGCGTCCATGAGCTACACCTTC. Translated: CASRVSGTASMSYTF.

This clone appeared a few times. This chain connects TRBV6-8 to TRBJ2-6, with 9 bases fitting TRBD1. V was clipped by 7 bases and J by 2 bases; unmatched bases: 12. The CDR3 runs to 18 residues. The V gene's germline CDR1 is MNHGY and CDR2 SAAAGT. CDR3 bases: TGTGCCAGCACTGGAGGGACAGGGTTTGCCGCTGGGGCCAACGTCCTGACTTTC. This codes for CASTGGTGFAAGANVLTF.

V gene TRBV30 combines with J gene TRBJ1-2; D remains ambiguous. The CDR3 has 14 residues. With 1 base removed from V and 9 bases from J, the gap between germline ends came to 18 bases. The germline V gene encodes CDR1 GTSNPN and CDR2 SVGIG (reference sequence). The CDR3, as DNA: TGTGCCTGGAGTGAAAGGTGGGCACAATATAGCTACACCTTC. It encodes CAWSERWAQYSYTF.

The J gene is TRBJ1-2, the V gene TRBV6-8; TRBD1 aligns across 9 bases. CDR1 is MNHGY, CDR2 SAAAGT, per germline. The CDR3 is 12 residues long. The V and J ends lost 10 bases and 8 bases, in that order; junction bases with no gene match: 8. CDR3 sequence: CATTYRGQGYTF. The CDR3 DNA reads as TGTGCCACAACCTACAGGGGGCAGGGCTACACCTTC.